This T cell receptor beta chain was captured by sequencing in a study of T cell responses to AZD1222 COVID-19 vaccine. Study-wide results and limits: Repertoires were sampled only after the peak T cell response. Spike-specific TCR breadth and depth went up after people got two AZD1222 doses. Nearly half of unique spike-specific TCRs reportedly avoided B.1.351 and B.1.1.7 mutated regions. The study identified only five or six AZD1222 recipients as seropositive at baseline.

With respect to this clone: Its target is unknown.

Germline CDR1 reads SEHNR; CDR2 reads FQNEAQ (reference sequence). V was cut by 1 base and J by 2 bases, with 3 bases left in between. The CDR3 extends over 12 amino acids. TCRdb's table, derived via immunoSEQ multiplex PCR, lists solely in-frame clones and lacks some. The sample yields around 180,000 clones, roughly 92% seen once. V and J are TRBV7-9 and TRBJ2-7; no clear D gene. The sample consisted of peripheral blood, taken on day 0 of AZD1222 vaccination. The sequence was obtained from an adult in good health. In DNA form, the CDR3 reads TGTGCCAGCAGCTTAGGTACCTACGAGCAGTACGTC. It specifies CASSLGTYEQYV.